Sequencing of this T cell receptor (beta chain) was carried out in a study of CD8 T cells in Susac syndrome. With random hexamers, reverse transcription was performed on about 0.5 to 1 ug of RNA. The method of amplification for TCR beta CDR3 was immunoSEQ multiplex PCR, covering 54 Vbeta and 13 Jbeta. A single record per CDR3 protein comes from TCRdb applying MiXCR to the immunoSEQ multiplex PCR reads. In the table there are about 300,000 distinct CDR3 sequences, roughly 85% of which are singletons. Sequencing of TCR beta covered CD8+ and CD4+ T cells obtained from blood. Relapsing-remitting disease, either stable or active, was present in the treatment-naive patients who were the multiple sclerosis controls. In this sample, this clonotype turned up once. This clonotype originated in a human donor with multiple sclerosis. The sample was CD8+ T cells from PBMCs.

CDR3 sequence (DNA): TGTGCCTGGAGTGTACTCGGAGGGTCCTACGAGCAGTACTTC. Translated, it gives CAWSVLGGSYEQYF. The chain has TRBV30 and TRBJ2-7; D possibly corresponds to TRBD2 (6 bases). The CDR3 sequence is 14 residues long. Deletions cut 0 bases from V and 1 base from J, with 10 bases between. CDR1 and CDR2 from the germline V gene are GTSNPN and SVGIG (reference sequence).